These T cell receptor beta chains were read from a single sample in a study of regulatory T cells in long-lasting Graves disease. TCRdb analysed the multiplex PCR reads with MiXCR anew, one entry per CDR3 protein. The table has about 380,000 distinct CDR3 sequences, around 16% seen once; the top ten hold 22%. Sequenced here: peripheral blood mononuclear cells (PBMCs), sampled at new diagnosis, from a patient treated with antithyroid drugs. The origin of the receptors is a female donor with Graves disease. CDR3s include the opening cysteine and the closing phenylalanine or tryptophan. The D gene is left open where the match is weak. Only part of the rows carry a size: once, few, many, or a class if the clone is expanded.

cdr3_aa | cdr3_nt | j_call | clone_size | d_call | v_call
CASSEASAGYVGDTQYF | TGTGCCAGCAGTGAAGCATCGGCAGGGTACGTGGGAGATACGCAGTATTTT | TRBJ2-3 | many | - | TRBV6-2/TRBV6-3
CSAYRGDTDTQYF | TGCAGCGCTTACAGGGGAGACACAGATACGCAGTATTTT | TRBJ2-3 | few | TRBD1 | TRBV29-1
CASTAPVSRRMDEQFF | TGTGCCAGCACCGCTCCGGTCTCCCGGCGGATGGATGAGCAGTTCTTC | TRBJ2-1 | many | - | TRBV7-9
CASSTAGTGNVGAFF | TGTGCCAGCTCGACCGCTGGGACAGGGAATGTAGGGGCTTTCTTT | TRBJ1-1 | - | TRBD1 | TRBV18
CASSRQQGGRTARGNQPQHF | TGTGCCAGCAGCCGGCAGCAGGGGGGACGGACCGCACGTGGCAATCAGCCCCAGCATTTT | TRBJ1-5 | - | TRBD1 | TRBV7-2
CASSLGRWTEQFF | TGTGCCAGCAGCTTAGGACGTTGGACCGAGCAGTTCTTC | TRBJ2-1 | - | - | TRBV7-9
CSAGQFLPYEQYF | TGCAGTGCCGGACAGTTCCTCCCCTACGAGCAGTACTTC | TRBJ2-7 | - | - | TRBV20-1
CASSYSYDGVGAFF | TGTGCCAGCAGTTACTCGTATGACGGGGTGGGAGCTTTCTTT | TRBJ1-1 | many | - | TRBV6-5
CASSQSNYGYTF | TGTGCCAGCAGCCAGTCAAACTATGGCTACACCTTC | TRBJ1-2 | many | - | TRBV4-2
CASSTSGEGLGGELFF | TGTGCCAGCAGTACTAGCGGGGAGGGCCTAGGCGGGGAGCTGTTTTTT | TRBJ2-2 | many | TRBD2 | TRBV12-3/TRBV12-4
CASSLTSAHNEQFF | TGTGCCAGCAGCTTAACGAGCGCTCACAATGAGCAGTTCTTC | TRBJ2-1 | many | - | TRBV7-3
CASGGKQETQYF | TGTGCCAGCGGGGGAAAACAAGAGACCCAGTACTTC | TRBJ2-5 | few | - | TRBV6-1
CASSVGTNQETQYF | TGTGCCAGCAGCGTAGGGACGAACCAAGAGACCCAGTACTTC | TRBJ2-5 | - | - | TRBV9
CASSEKTGRGYTF | TGTGCCAGCAGTGAAAAGACAGGGAGAGGCTACACCTTC | TRBJ1-2 | many | TRBD1 | TRBV6-1
CASSWRGQGNYGYTF | TGTGCCAGCAGCTGGAGGGGACAGGGGAACTATGGCTACACCTTC | TRBJ1-2 | many | TRBD1 | TRBV7-2
CASSQDRRYSPLHF | TGTGCCAGCAGCCAAGATCGGCGGTATTCACCCCTCCACTTT | TRBJ1-6 | - | - | TRBV3-1
CASSPTPPMVDTQYF | TGTGCCAGCAGCCCAACTCCACCTATGGTGGATACGCAGTATTTT | TRBJ2-3 | many | - | TRBV7-9
CSASGLVKNTQYF | TGCAGTGCCTCGGGACTAGTAAAGAATACGCAGTATTTT | TRBJ2-3 | many | TRBD2 | TRBV20-1
CASRAGDFGNTIYF | TGTGCCAGCAGGGCAGGGGATTTCGGAAACACCATATATTTT | TRBJ1-3 | many | - | TRBV2
CASSHDGRSTGELFF | TGTGCCAGCAGCCATGACGGGAGGAGCACCGGGGAGCTGTTTTTT | TRBJ2-2 | few | TRBD2 | TRBV3-1
CASSLGTSGRDQDTQYF | TGTGCCAGCAGCTTAGGGACTAGCGGGAGGGACCAGGATACGCAGTATTTT | TRBJ2-3 | few | TRBD2 | TRBV7-2
CASSIRTGDNYGYTF | TGTGCCAGTAGTATTAGAACAGGGGATAACTATGGCTACACCTTC | TRBJ1-2 | few | TRBD1 | TRBV19
CASGGSGNTIYF | TGCGCCAGCGGGGGTTCTGGAAACACCATATATTTT | TRBJ1-3 | many | - | TRBV4-1
CASSRGTGRYGYTF | TGTGCCAGCAGTCGAGGGACAGGACGCTATGGCTACACCTTC | TRBJ1-2 | many | TRBD1 | TRBV6-1
CATSDLNPPGELFF | TGTGCCACCAGTGATTTGAATCCCCCAGGGGAGCTGTTTTTT | TRBJ2-2 | few | - | TRBV24-1
CSVPGQGLGEQYF | TGCAGCGTCCCGGGACAGGGTTTGGGTGAGCAGTACTTC | TRBJ2-7 | few | TRBD1 | TRBV29-1
CASSYSGETQYF | TGTGCCAGCAGCTATTCTGGGGAGACCCAGTACTTC | TRBJ2-5 | many | - | TRBV7-9
CASRNSNEAFF | TGTGCCAGCAGAAACTCTAATGAAGCTTTCTTT | TRBJ1-1 | - | - | TRBV28
CASSPWRDSWDYGYTF | TGTGCCAGCAGCCCCTGGCGGGACAGTTGGGACTATGGCTACACCTTC | TRBJ1-2 | many | TRBD1 | TRBV7-2
CASSSSQVGTDTQYF | TGTGCCAGCAGCTCCTCTCAGGTGGGCACAGATACGCAGTATTTT | TRBJ2-3 | - | - | TRBV11-2
CASSLENNGYTF | TGTGCCAGCAGTTTAGAGAATAATGGCTACACCTTC | TRBJ1-2 | many | - | TRBV12-3/TRBV12-4
CASSAPGPDPPQYF | TGTGCCAGCAGCGCGCCGGGACCCGACCCTCCCCAGTACTTC | TRBJ2-5 | many | - | TRBV9
CASIPRGGGVTEAFF | TGTGCCAGCATTCCCCGAGGGGGGGGCGTGACTGAAGCTTTCTTT | TRBJ1-1 | many | - | TRBV11-2
CASRFNTEAFF | TGTGCCAGCAGATTTAACACTGAAGCTTTCTTT | TRBJ1-1 | many | - | TRBV27
CASSLGLAHNEQFF | TGTGCCAGCAGTCTGGGACTAGCGCACAATGAGCAGTTCTTC | TRBJ2-1 | many | TRBD2 | TRBV27
CAIKPGQGAGEQYF | TGTGCCATCAAACCGGGACAGGGGGCAGGAGAGCAGTACTTC | TRBJ2-7 | many | TRBD1 | TRBV10-3
CAISEQQDTEAFF | TGTGCCATCAGTGAGCAACAGGACACTGAAGCTTTCTTT | TRBJ1-1 | many | - | TRBV10-3